This TCR beta chain came from a study of T cells after posttransplantation cyclophosphamide. Overall study results and limits: Tissue-infiltrating T cells from skin or gut overlapped little with blood T cells. Recipient CMV seropositivity and CMV reactivation strongly tracked TRB clonality. Later blood repertoires were often dominated by clones from the donor CD8+ memory compartment.

This CDR3 contains 15 residues. Trimming removed 0 bases from V and 1 base from J, with 10 bases in between. The germline CDR1 and CDR2 sequences are SGHNT and YYREEE (reference sequence). The assay was immunoSEQ multiplex PCR, and TCRdb's table has in-frame clones only and misses some. Seen here are several thousand clones, 85% to 90% observed once, and the top ten hold approximately 25%. About this clone: Its antigen remains unknown.

Busulfan-fludarabine conditioning, marrow transplant, and cyclophosphamide on days +3 and +4 were administered. The sequence was collected from a female patient in her thirties or forties who received an allogeneic stem cell transplant from an unrelated donor, was CMV-positive, and had no GVHD. The graft donor may have contributed some T cells. The source was PBMCs, collected after allogeneic stem cell transplant with posttransplant cyclophosphamide. V and J are TRBV5-4 and TRBJ1-1; a weak D match, TRBD1 (6 bases). The DNA of the CDR3 is TGTGCCAGCAGCTTGGCTGTGGGGGCGAACACTGAAGCTTTCTTT. It is translated as CASSLAVGANTEAFF.